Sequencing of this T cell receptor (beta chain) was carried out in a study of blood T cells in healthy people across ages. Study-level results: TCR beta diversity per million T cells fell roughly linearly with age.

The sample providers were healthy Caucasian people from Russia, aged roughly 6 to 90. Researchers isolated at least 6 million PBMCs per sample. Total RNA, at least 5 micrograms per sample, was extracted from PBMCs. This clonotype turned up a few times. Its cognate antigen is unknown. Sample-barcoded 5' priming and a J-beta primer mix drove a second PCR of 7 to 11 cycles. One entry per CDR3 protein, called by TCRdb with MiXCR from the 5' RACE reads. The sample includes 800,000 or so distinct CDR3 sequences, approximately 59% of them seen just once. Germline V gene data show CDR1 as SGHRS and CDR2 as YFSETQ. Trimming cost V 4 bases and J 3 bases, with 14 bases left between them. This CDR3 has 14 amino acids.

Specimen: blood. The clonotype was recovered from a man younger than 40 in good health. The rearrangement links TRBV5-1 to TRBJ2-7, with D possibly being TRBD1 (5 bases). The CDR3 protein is CASSKQGPFYEQYF. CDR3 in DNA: TGCGCCAGCAGCAAGCAGGGCCCTTTCTACGAGCAGTACTTC.